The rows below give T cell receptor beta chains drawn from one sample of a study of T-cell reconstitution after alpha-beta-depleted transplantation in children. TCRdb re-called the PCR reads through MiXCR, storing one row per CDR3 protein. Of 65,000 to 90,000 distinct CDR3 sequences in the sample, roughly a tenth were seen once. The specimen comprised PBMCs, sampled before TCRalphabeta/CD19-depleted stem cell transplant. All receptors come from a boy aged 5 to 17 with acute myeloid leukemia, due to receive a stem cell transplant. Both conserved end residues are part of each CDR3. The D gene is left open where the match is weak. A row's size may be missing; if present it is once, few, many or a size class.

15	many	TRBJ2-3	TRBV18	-	TGTGCCAGCTCACCACCGCTTGGTAGTTTGGATACGCAGTATTTT	CASSPPLGSLDTQYF
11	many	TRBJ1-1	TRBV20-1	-	TGCAGCCTCCACGAGAACACTGAAGCTTTCTTT	CSLHENTEAFF
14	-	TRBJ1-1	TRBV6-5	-	TGTGCCAGCAGTTCCGGGTTAGCTGACACTGAAGCTTTCTTT	CASSSGLADTEAFF
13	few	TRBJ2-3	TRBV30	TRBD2	TGTGCCTGGGAGCGGGAGGGCCCAGATACGCAGTATTTT	CAWEREGPDTQYF
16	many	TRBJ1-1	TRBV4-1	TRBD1	TGCGCCAGCAGCCACCGGTTGGACAGGGGTTATACTGAAGCTTTCTTT	CASSHRLDRGYTEAFF
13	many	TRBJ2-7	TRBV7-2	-	TGTGCCAGCCAGGGACAAGCTCCCTACGAGCAGTACTTC	CASQGQAPYEQYF
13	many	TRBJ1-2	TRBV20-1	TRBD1	TGCAGTGCCTATCAACAGGGGCGTTATGGCTACACCTTC	CSAYQQGRYGYTF
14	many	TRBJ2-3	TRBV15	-	TGTGCCACCGTTCCCGGGGGCTCCACAGATACGCAGTATTTT	CATVPGGSTDTQYF
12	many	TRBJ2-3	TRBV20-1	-	TGCAGTGCTAGAGCTTACACAGATACGCAGTATTTT	CSARAYTDTQYF
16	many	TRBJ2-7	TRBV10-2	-	TGCGCCAGCAGTGTCCTTCCGGCCGGCGGTTCCTACGAGCAGTACTTC	CASSVLPAGGSYEQYF
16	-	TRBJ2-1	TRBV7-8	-	TGTGCCAGCAGCCCGATCCAGGGAATCTTCTACAATGAGCAGTTCTTC	CASSPIQGIFYNEQFF
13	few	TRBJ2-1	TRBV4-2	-	TGTGCCAGCAGCCCTCAGGGATACAATGAGCAGTTCTTC	CASSPQGYNEQFF
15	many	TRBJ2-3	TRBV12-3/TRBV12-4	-	TGTGCCATCGGATCTCGGGACCCGAAGTTTCTATCGCAGTATTTT	CAIGSRDPKFLSQYF
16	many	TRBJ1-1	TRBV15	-	TGTGCCACCAGCAGAGATTTCCGGGTCTCGAACGCTGAAGCTTTCTTT	CATSRDFRVSNAEAFF
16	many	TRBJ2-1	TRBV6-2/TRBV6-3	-	TGTGCCAGCAGTTACGGGCCGCTAGTCCGATACAATGAGCAGTTCTTC	CASSYGPLVRYNEQFF
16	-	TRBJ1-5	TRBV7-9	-	TGTGCCAGCAGCTTAGGTCAAGGGGCCCCCCATCAGCCCCAGCATTTT	CASSLGQGAPHQPQHF
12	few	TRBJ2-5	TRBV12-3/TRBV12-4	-	TGTGCCAGCAGTTCTCGTCAAGAGACCCAGTACTTC	CASSSRQETQYF
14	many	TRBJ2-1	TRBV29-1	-	TGCAGCTCGGGACTTCAGAGCTCCTACAATGAGCAGTTCTTC	CSSGLQSSYNEQFF
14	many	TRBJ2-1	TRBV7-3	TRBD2	TGTGCCAGCAGCCCTAGCGGGAGTACGAATGAGCAGTTCTTC	CASSPSGSTNEQFF
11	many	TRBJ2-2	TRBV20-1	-	TGCAGTGCTAGGAACACCGGGGAGCTGTTTTTT	CSARNTGELFF
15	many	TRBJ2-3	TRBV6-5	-	TGTGCCAGCAGCTCCCGGATGAAAGGACCAGATACGCAGTATTTT	CASSSRMKGPDTQYF
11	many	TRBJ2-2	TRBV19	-	TGTGCCAGTAGTTCAAACGGGGAGCTGTTTTTT	CASSSNGELFF
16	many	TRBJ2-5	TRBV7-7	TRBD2	TGTGCCAGCAGCCTCTTAACTTCAGCGGGGCCGGAGACCCAGTACTTC	CASSLLTSAGPETQYF
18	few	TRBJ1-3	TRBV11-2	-	TGTGCCAGCAGCTTAGTCGGTCGGCGGCCTCAATCTGGAAACACCATATATTTT	CASSLVGRRPQSGNTIYF
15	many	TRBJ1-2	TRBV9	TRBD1	TGTGCCAGCAGCGCCGGGACAGGGCCTACCTATGGCTACACCTTC	CASSAGTGPTYGYTF
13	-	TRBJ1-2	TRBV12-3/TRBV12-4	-	TGTGCCAGCAGTTATCTTGGGGTTGCTGGCTACACCTTC	CASSYLGVAGYTF